Reported below is one T cell receptor (beta chain). No antigen is known for it. No per-base quality is available; no much larger clone lies one base away. TCRbeta CDR3 regions were amplified from genomic DNA by means of the immunoSEQ Assay, a bias-controlled multiplex PCR. As for how the authors treated the data: Nucleated cell counts per sample were estimated from amplification of reference gene primers within the assay. To quantify the absolute abundance of each unique TCRbeta CDR3 rearrangement, sequence reads were collapsed and filtered. For each sample, productive Simpson clonality was calculated as the square root of Simpson's diversity index over productive rearrangements. Drawn from immuneACCESS, this table holds only the in-frame rearrangements with V and J called that TCRdb kept. Clones are partly lost; checked studies trace under half to an unresolved V gene and leave the rest unexplained. V and J calls and clone size are copied from that table; D and trimming were computed from the DNA. A total of under 200,000 clones appear in this sample, around 84% of them only once. The biggest ten clones account for about 7.3% of the sample.

These data come from a study of blood T cell repertoires in COVID-19 (dated by TCRdb to the early 2020s). For the study in its entirety: Samples from collaborators originated in the United States, Italy and Spain and spanned both the acute and convalescent phases of COVID-19. The samples were drawn from the first 160 participants of the ongoing ImmuneRACE study and from under 1,500 subjects provided by 6 global collaborators. The dataset comprised deeply sampled blood TCRbeta repertoires from subjects exposed to, actively infected with, or recovered from COVID-19. HLA class I and class II types, where available, came from metadata supplied by the sample provider rather than from assay-based typing. The material from the prospective study consisted of cDNA or gDNA derived from T cells, B-cell-depleted T cells, or PBMCs. Sample metadata almost always included a de-identified subject ID, COVID-19 status, age in years and sex. The repertoires were released in a freely available public database intended as a resource for research on the immune response to SARS-CoV-2. Study-wide findings and limitations: The quantity of clinical and demographic metadata differed by source and by participant and was supplied without curation.

The collaborating institutions used their own protocols to collect whole blood in K2EDTA tubes. For TCRbeta analysis, collaborator samples were shipped as frozen whole blood, as isolated PBMCs, or as DNA extracted from either sample type. CDR3 length: 9 amino acids, cysteine to phenylalanine. The read is trimmed to its CDR3 DNA, 27 bases read in frame from base 1. The specimen sequenced was peripheral blood. This TCR was recovered from a man aged 50 or older with active or convalescent COVID-19. The sequence links TRBV21-1 to TRBJ1-5. TRBV21-1 is tagged as a pseudogene. The CDR3 protein is CALRGPQHF. DNA sequence: TGTGCCCTGAGAGGTCCCCAGCATTTT.